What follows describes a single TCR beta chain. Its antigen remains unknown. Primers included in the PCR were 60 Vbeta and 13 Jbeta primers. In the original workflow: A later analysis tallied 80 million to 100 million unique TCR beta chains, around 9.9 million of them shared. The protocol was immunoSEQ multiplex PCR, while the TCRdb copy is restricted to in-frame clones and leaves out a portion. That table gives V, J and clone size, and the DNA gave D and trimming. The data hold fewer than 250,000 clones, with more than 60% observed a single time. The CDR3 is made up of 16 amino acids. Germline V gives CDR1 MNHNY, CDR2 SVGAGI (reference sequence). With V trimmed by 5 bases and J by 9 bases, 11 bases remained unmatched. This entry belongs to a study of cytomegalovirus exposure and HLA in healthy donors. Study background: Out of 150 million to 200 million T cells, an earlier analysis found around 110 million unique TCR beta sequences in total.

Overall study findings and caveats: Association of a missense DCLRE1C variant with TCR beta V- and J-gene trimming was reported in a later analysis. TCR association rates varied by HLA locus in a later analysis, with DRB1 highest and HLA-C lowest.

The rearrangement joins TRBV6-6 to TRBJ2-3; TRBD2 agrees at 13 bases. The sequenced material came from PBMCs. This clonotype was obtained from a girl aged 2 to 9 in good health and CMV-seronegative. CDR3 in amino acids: CASSPRTSGGTRTQYF. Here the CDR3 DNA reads TGTGCCAGCAGTCCGAGGACTAGCGGGGGTACGAGAACGCAGTATTTT.